This T cell receptor (beta chain) was identified in a study of a mutant IDH1 vaccine in newly diagnosed glioma. Study-wide context: Earlier therapy was either radiotherapy, temozolomide, or both, and most got both.

Time point reported: week 5, during vaccination. The vaccine gave 300 ug of a 20-mer mutant IDH1 peptide subcutaneously per dose. Findings and caveats of the study: Pseudoprogression seemingly bore no relation to changes in top peripheral T cell clonotypes.

In its sample, this clone was seen once. Its antigen is still unknown. Sequenced by immunoSEQ multiplex PCR; TCRdb stores in-frame clones only, minus some. In the table there are just under 80,000 clones, about 91% of which are singletons. Trimming took 5 bases from V and 12 from J, leaving 14 bases between them. Germline loops: CDR1 SGHAT, CDR2 FQNNGV. This CDR3 spans 12 amino acids. The J gene is TRBJ2-1, the V gene TRBV11-2, with a possible D match to TRBD1 (5 bases). The sequencing here drew on PBMCs, taken from a glioma patient whose treatment included an IDH1 peptide vaccine. The clonotype comes from a woman between 50 and 59 years old with glioma. The DNA of the CDR3 is TGTGCCAGCAGCGCCACAGGAGTATGGCAGTTCTTC. It codes for CASSATGVWQFF.